The following is a TCR beta chain sequence with its context. Authors' analysis steps: By means of reference gene primer amplification, nucleated cell counts were estimated. Data came from immunoSEQ multiplex PCR; TCRdb stores just in-frame clones and leaves some out. The V and J calls and clone size are taken from that table; D and trimming were inferred from the DNA. The table records roughly 200,000 clones, more than 65% of them present only once. The record originates from a study of blood T cell repertoires in COVID-19. Study overall: The study drew acute and convalescent COVID-19 samples from the United States, Italy and Spain. PBMCs, B-cell-depleted T cells, or T cells provided the cDNA or gDNA that made up the material.

This CDR3 contains 15 residues. V was trimmed by 4 bases and J by 2 bases, leaving 13 bases between them. CDR1 and CDR2 (germline): KGHDR, SFDVKD. V is TRBV24-1 and J is TRBJ1-2; a weak D match, TRBD1 (6 bases). Sequenced: peripheral blood. This receptor was identified in a human donor in a cohort sampled during active COVID-19. CDR3 amino acids: CATSETGTPNYGYTF. The CDR3 DNA reads as TGTGCCACCAGTGAAACCGGGACACCCAACTATGGCTACACCTTC.